The rows below give T cell receptor beta chains drawn from one sample of a study of T cell repertoires in cytomegalovirus infection. Their recognized antigens are unknown. TCRdb redid the calling of the reads with MiXCR, one entry per CDR3 protein. The repertoire has roughly 700,000 distinct CDR3 sequences, around 31% of them found once; the top ten carry about 18%. The specimen comprised cultured PBMCs, sampled from culture after CMV antigen stimulation. These receptors were collected from a human donor in good health (CMV status not recorded). Some clones in this sample may be carry-over from other donors' samples. Both conserved end residues are part of each CDR3. Fields, in order: D gene, V gene, clone size, J gene, CDR3 protein, CDR3 DNA. A D gene is named only where the DNA matches it firmly. Clone size is not always given. Where it is, it says once, few, many or a class for expanded clones.

>-|TRBV6-1|few|TRBJ2-2
CASTASLNTGELFF
TGTGCCAGCACCGCCAGCTTAAACACCGGGGAGCTGTTTTTT
>TRBD1|TRBV7-9|-|TRBJ2-7
CASSRGQGAREQYF
TGTGCCAGCAGCCGAGGACAGGGGGCGCGTGAGCAGTACTTC
>-|TRBV28|few|TRBJ2-2
CASSLIRDTGELFF
TGTGCCAGCAGTTTGATTAGGGACACCGGGGAGCTGTTTTTT
>-|TRBV20-1|few|TRBJ2-7
CSAAATYEQYF
TGCAGTGCAGCTGCAACCTACGAGCAGTACTTC
>TRBD2|TRBV4-1|-|TRBJ2-1
CASSQEPSGSYNEQFF
TGCGCCAGCAGCCAAGAGCCTAGCGGCTCCTACAATGAGCAGTTCTTC
>-|TRBV7-9|few|TRBJ2-5
CASSPHRERETQYF
TGTGCCAGCAGCCCTCACAGGGAGCGAGAGACCCAGTACTTC
>TRBD1|TRBV2|few|TRBJ1-2
CASNADRGNYGYTF
TGTGCCAGCAATGCGGACAGGGGGAACTATGGCTACACCTTC
>TRBD1|TRBV15|-|TRBJ1-2
CATRQDRASLRSYGYTF
TGTGCCACCAGGCAGGACAGGGCCTCCCTCAGGAGCTATGGCTACACCTTC
>-|TRBV7-2|medium-sized|TRBJ2-7
CASSLDIYEQYF
TGTGCCAGCAGCTTAGATATCTACGAGCAGTACTTC
>TRBD2|TRBV4-2|few|TRBJ2-3
CASSQPGLAGVEDTQYF
TGTGCCAGCAGCCAGCCGGGACTAGCGGGGGTGGAAGATACGCAGTATTTT
>-|TRBV6-1|few|TRBJ2-7
CASSRGFHEQYF
TGTGCCAGCAGCAGGGGATTCCACGAGCAGTACTTC
>TRBD2|TRBV7-6|few|TRBJ2-7
CASSLAAGEAYEQYF
TGTGCCAGCAGCTTAGCGGCGGGAGAGGCCTACGAGCAGTACTTC
>-|TRBV19|-|TRBJ2-3
CASSIVGSTDTQYF
TGTGCCAGTAGTATAGTGGGCTCCACAGATACGCAGTATTTT
>TRBD2|TRBV7-8|many|TRBJ2-1
CASRQTSGPNEQFF
TGTGCCAGCAGGCAGACTAGCGGCCCCAATGAGCAGTTCTTC
>-|TRBV7-6|-|TRBJ2-5
CASSSGGSYQETQYF
TGTGCCAGCAGCTCCGGCGGAAGTTACCAAGAGACCCAGTACTTC